This TCR beta chain was recorded in a study of vaccination effects on CD4 cells after COVID-19. Peptide-pool stimulation followed by sequencing identified expanded antigen-specific CD4+ clonotypes in the ViraFEST assay. An approximately ten-day culture period preceded the isolation of CD4+ T cells. Each vaccine recipient was nucleocapsid antibody negative and had no prior SARS-CoV-2 infection. IL-2 medium took the place of half the medium on both days 3 and 7. Assay used: immunoSEQ multiplex PCR; TCRdb lists only in-frame clones, some missing. The sample yields 25,000 to 35,000 clones, about 80% seen once. As to this clone: Its cognate antigen is unknown.

V gave up 0 bases and J gave up 0 bases, with 8 bases separating them. The CDR3 spans 14 residues. The germline V gene has CDR1 GTSNPN and CDR2 SVGIG (reference sequence). The receptor's source is a human donor who received a COVID-19 vaccine. The chain recombines TRBV30 with TRBJ1-1; D remains ambiguous. The source was CD4+ T cells from PBMCs cultured with SARS-CoV-2 spike peptides, collected before COVID-19 vaccination. CDR3 sequence reads: CAWSVSAVNTEAFF. The CDR3 bases are TGTGCCTGGAGTGTAAGCGCTGTGAACACTGAAGCTTTCTTT.